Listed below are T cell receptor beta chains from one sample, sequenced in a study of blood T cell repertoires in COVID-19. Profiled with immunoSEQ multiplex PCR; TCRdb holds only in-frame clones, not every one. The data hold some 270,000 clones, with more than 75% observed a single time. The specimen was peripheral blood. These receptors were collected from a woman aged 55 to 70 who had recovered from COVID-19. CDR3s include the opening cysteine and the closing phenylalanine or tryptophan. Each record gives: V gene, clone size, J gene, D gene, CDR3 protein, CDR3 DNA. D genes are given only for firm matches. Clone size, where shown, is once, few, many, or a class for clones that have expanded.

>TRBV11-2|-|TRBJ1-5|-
CASSQSLGRDTYQPQHF
TGTGCCAGCAGCCAGAGCTTGGGCCGGGACACCTATCAGCCCCAGCATTTT
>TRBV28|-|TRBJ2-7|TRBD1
CASSFDTWDRGNEQYF
TGTGCCAGCAGTTTCGATACCTGGGACAGAGGAAACGAGCAGTACTTC
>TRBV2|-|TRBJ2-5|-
CASRWLETQYF
TGTGCCAGCAGGTGGCTAGAGACCCAGTACTTC
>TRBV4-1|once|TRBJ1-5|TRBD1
CASSRGQGSQPQHF
TGCGCCAGCAGCCGAGGACAGGGAAGTCAGCCCCAGCATTTT
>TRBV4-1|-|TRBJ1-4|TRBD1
CASSRAAGGHEKLFF
TGCGCCAGCAGCAGAGCAGCAGGGGGCCATGAAAAACTGTTTTTT
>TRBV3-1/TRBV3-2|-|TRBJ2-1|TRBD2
CASSQDRLAGYNEQFF
TGTGCCAGCAGCCAAGATCGACTAGCGGGGTACAATGAGCAGTTCTTC
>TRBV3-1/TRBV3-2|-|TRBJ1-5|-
CASSRAGYSNQPQHF
TGTGCCAGCAGTCGGGCAGGGTATAGCAATCAGCCCCAGCATTTT
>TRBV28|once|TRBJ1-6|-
CASSLDSLGRDNSPLHF
TGTGCCAGCAGCCTGGACAGTCTGGGCCGTGATAATTCACCCCTCCACTTT
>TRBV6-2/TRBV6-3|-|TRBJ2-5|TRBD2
CASSPAGAPETQYF
TGTGCCAGCAGTCCAGCGGGGGCCCCAGAGACCCAGTACTTC
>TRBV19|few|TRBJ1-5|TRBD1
CASNPRQGGYNQPQHF
TGTGCCAGTAACCCCCGACAGGGGGGCTACAATCAGCCCCAGCATTTT
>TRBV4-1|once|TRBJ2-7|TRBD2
CASSQSSGALSYEQYF
TGCGCCAGCAGCCAATCAAGCGGGGCGCTCTCCTACGAGCAGTACTTC
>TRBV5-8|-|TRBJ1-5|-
CASSLDRTVPNQPQHF
TGTGCCAGCAGCTTAGACAGAACAGTTCCCAATCAGCCCCAGCATTTT
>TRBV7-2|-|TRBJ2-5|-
CASSLNGGEETQYF
TGTGCCAGCAGCTTAAACGGGGGAGAAGAGACCCAGTACTTC
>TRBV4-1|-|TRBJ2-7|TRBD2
CASSQGTSGGSYEQYF
TGCGCCAGCAGCCAAGGGACTAGCGGGGGCTCCTACGAGCAGTACTTC
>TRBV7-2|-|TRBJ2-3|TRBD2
CASQRDLLGDTQYF
TGTGCCAGTCAGCGGGACCTACTGGGGGATACGCAGTATTTT
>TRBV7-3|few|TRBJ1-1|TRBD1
CASSDRQGIMNTEAFF
TGTGCCAGCAGCGACCGACAGGGCATCATGAACACTGAAGCTTTCTTT
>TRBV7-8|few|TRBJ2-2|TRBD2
CASSLFGTSGGAGTGELFF
TGTGCCAGCAGCTTATTCGGGACTAGCGGGGGGGCCGGCACCGGGGAGCTGTTTTTT
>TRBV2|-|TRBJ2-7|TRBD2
CASSRGLAGSYEQYF
TGTGCCAGCAGTAGAGGACTAGCGGGATCCTACGAGCAGTACTTC
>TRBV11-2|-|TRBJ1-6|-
CASTPRRGRLYSPLHF
TGTGCCAGCACCCCCCGGCGGGGGCGGCTTTATTCACCCCTCCACTTT
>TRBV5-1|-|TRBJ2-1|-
CASSLTRDNYNEQFF
TGCGCCAGCAGCTTGACTCGGGACAACTACAATGAGCAGTTCTTC
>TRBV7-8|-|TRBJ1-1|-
CASSRGGDEAFF
TGTGCCAGCAGCCGAGGGGGAGATGAAGCTTTCTTT
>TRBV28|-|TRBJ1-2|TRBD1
CASRTGGRYGYTF
TGTGCCAGCAGGACAGGGGGACGGTATGGCTACACCTTC
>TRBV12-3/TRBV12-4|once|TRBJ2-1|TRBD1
CASSRTGGEQFF
TGTGCCAGCAGCAGGACAGGGGGTGAGCAGTTCTTC
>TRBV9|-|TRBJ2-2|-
CASSVVSGPNTGELFF
TGTGCCAGCAGCGTAGTCTCAGGGCCGAACACCGGGGAGCTGTTTTTT
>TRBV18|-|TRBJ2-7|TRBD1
CASSVGQGYEQYF
TGTGCCAGCTCAGTGGGACAGGGCTACGAGCAGTACTTC
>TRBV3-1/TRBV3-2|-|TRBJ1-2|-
CASSQSRGGYGYTF
TGTGCCAGCAGCCAAAGCAGGGGCGGCTATGGCTACACCTTC
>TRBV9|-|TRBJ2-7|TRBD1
CASSVIGTGFHEQYF
TGTGCCAGCAGCGTAATAGGGACAGGGTTCCACGAGCAGTACTTC
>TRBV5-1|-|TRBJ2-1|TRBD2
CASRRTSGDNEQFF
TGCGCCAGCAGGCGGACTAGCGGTGACAATGAGCAGTTCTTC
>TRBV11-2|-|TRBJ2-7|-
CASSLAQVPYEQYF
TGTGCCAGCAGCTTAGCCCAGGTACCCTACGAGCAGTACTTC
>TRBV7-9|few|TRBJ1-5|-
CASSLSTGSNQPQHF
TGTGCCAGCAGCCTAAGTACAGGGAGCAATCAGCCCCAGCATTTT
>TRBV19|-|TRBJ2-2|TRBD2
CASSRHGLAGGLVTGELFF
TGTGCCAGTAGTAGACATGGACTAGCGGGGGGCTTGGTCACCGGGGAGCTGTTTTTT
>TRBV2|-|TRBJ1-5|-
CASKVLFNQPQHF
TGTGCCAGCAAGGTACTATTCAATCAGCCCCAGCATTTT
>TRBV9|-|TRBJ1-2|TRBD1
CASSEMQGAVAGYTF
TGTGCCAGCAGCGAAATGCAGGGGGCTGTGGCTGGCTACACCTTC
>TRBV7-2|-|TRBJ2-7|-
CASRSTGPPYEQYF
TGTGCCAGCAGATCAACAGGGCCCCCCTACGAGCAGTACTTC
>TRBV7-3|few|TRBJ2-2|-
CASSRDNSAGELFF
TGTGCCAGCAGTCGGGACAATAGTGCCGGGGAGCTGTTTTTT
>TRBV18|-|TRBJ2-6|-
CASSPLFGSGGISASGANVLTF
TGTGCCAGCTCACCACTCTTTGGGTCCGGGGGAATAAGCGCTTCTGGGGCCAACGTCCTGACTTTC